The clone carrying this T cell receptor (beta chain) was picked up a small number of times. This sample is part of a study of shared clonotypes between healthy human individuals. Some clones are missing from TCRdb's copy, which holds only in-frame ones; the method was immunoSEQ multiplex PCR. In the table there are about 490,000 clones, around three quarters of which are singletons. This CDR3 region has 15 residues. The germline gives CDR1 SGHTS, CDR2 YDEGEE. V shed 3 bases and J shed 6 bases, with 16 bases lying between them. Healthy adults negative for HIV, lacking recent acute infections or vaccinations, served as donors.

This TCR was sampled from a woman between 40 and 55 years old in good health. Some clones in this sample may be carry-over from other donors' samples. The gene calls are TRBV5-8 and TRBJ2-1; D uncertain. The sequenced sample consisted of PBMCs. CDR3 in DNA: TGTGCCAGCAGCTCCGGACGGATCCTGATCAATGAGCAGTTCTTC. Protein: CASSSGRILINEQFF.